Listed here are 6 T cell receptor beta chains from one sample, sequenced in a study of blood T cell repertoires in COVID-19. Repertoires were generated with immunoSEQ multiplex PCR, while TCRdb's copy carries only in-frame clones and drops some. The sample has 240,000 or so clones; more than 80% are singletons. The source material was peripheral blood. All receptors come from a woman of 80 years or more with COVID-19, enrolled during active disease.

The genes are TRBV10-3 and TRBJ1-1; D call uncertain. Trimming removed 9 bases at V and 0 bases at J, with 11 bases between. Germline CDR1 ENHRY, CDR2 SYGVKD. This CDR3 has 13 residues. The CDR3 sequence is CAILEHMNTEAFF. CDR3 in DNA: TGTGCCATTCTAGAGCATATGAACACTGAAGCTTTCTTT.

This clone was recorded at least ten times. The CDR3 region is CAWSVGGPSNSPLHF. In DNA, the CDR3 is TGTGCCTGGAGTGTCGGGGGGCCCTCTAATTCACCCCTCCACTTT. This rearrangement joins TRBV30 to TRBJ1-6; D may be TRBD1 (6 bases). The CDR3 has 15 residues. Germline loops: CDR1 GTSNPN, CDR2 SVGIG (reference sequence). V lost 0 bases, J lost 6 bases, and 12 bases lay in between.

CDR3 in DNA: TGCGCCAGCAGCTTGGAACCTAGTGGGGAGCAGTACTTC. Translating it yields CASSLEPSGEQYF. The chain has TRBV5-1 and TRBJ2-7; D is ambiguous. The V end lost 0 bases, the J end lost 7 bases, and 11 bases lay between the germline ends. CDR1 and CDR2 (germline): SGHRS, YFSETQ. The CDR3 runs to 13 residues.

The V and J genes are TRBV11-2 and TRBJ2-3; D gene ambiguous. Trimming took 8 bases from V and 3 from J, leaving 9 bases between them. Germline CDR1 is SGHAT and CDR2 is FQNNGV. The CDR3 covers 12 residues. The CDR3 DNA is TGTGCCAGCGGGCTTTCTACAGATACGCAGTATTTT. Its protein is CASGLSTDTQYF.

This clone was seen only a few times. The rearrangement links TRBV12-3 or TRBV12-4 to TRBJ1-1; no reliable D call. The CDR3 is made up of 13 amino acids. The ends were cut back, 5 bases at V and 6 bases at J, with 13 bases in the middle. The CDR3 is CASSPLGGPEAFF. Written as DNA, the CDR3 is TGTGCCAGCAGTCCCCTGGGTGGGCCTGAAGCTTTCTTT.

The chain recombines TRBV5-3 with TRBJ1-4; possibly TRBD1 for D (6 bases). TRBV5-3 is an open reading frame whose function is uncertain. V lost 1 base and J 3 bases, leaving 10 bases between the germline ends. This CDR3 comprises 15 residues. CDR3 residues: CARSLLQGPNEKLFF. Here the CDR3 DNA reads TGTGCCAGAAGCTTGTTACAGGGCCCTAATGAAAAACTGTTTTTT.